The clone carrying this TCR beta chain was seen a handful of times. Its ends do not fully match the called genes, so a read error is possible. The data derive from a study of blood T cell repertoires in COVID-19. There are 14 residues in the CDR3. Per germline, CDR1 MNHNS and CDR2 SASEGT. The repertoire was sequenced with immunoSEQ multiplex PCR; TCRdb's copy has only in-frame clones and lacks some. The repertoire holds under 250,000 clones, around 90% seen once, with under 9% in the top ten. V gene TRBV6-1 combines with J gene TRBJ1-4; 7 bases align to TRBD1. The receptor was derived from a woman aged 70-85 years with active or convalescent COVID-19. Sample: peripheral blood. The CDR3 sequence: CASREGGTDEKLFF. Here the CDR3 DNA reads TGTGCCAGCAGGGAAGGGGGCACGGATGAAAAACTGTTTTTT.